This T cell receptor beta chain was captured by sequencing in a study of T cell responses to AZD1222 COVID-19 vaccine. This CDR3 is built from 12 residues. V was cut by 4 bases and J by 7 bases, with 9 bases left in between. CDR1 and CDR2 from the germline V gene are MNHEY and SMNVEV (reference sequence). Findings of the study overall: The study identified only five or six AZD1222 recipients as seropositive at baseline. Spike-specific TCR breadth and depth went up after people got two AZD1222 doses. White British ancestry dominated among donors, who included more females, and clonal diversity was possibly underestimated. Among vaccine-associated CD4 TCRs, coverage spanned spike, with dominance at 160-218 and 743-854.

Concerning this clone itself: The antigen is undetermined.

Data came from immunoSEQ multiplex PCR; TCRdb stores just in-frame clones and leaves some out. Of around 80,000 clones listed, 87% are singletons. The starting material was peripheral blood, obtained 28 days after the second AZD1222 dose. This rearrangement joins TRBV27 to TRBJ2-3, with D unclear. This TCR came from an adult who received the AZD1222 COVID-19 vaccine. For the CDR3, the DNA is TGTGCCAGCAGTTCCACCCTATATACGCAGTATTTT. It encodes CASSSTLYTQYF.